The rows below give T cell receptor beta chains drawn from one sample of a study of cytomegalovirus exposure and HLA in healthy donors. Sequencing was performed with immunoSEQ multiplex PCR; in TCRdb, only in-frame clones are kept and a portion is missing. Of roughly 56,000 clones listed, around 93% are singletons. Sequenced sample: PBMCs. The receptors derive from a woman younger than 35 in good health and CMV-seropositive. Both conserved end residues are part of each CDR3. A D gene is named only where the DNA matches it firmly. Expanded clones are given a class, and other clones once, few, many or no size at all.

j_call: TRBJ2-1; v_call: TRBV30; clone_size: -; cdr3_length: 14; d_call: -; cdr3_nt: TGTGCCTGGAGTGTTGGGGGGATCTACAATGAGCAGTTCTTC; cdr3_aa: CAWSVGGIYNEQFF
j_call: TRBJ2-3; v_call: TRBV5-6; clone_size: -; cdr3_length: 12; d_call: -; cdr3_nt: TGTGCCAGCAGCGAATCTAGGGGTACGCAGTATTTT; cdr3_aa: CASSESRGTQYF
j_call: TRBJ1-3; v_call: TRBV7-9; clone_size: -; cdr3_length: 13; d_call: -; cdr3_nt: TGTGCCAGCAGCGCCTCACAGGGAAACACCATATATTTT; cdr3_aa: CASSASQGNTIYF
j_call: TRBJ2-3; v_call: TRBV18; clone_size: -; cdr3_length: 17; d_call: TRBD2; cdr3_nt: TGTGCCAGCTCGCTCCTAGCGGGGGGGCCGGGCACAGATACGCAGTATTTT; cdr3_aa: CASSLLAGGPGTDTQYF
j_call: TRBJ2-5; v_call: TRBV7-3; clone_size: once; cdr3_length: 13; d_call: -; cdr3_nt: TGTGCCAGCAGCTTAAGTATCGGGGAGACCCAGTACTTC; cdr3_aa: CASSLSIGETQYF
j_call: TRBJ2-7; v_call: TRBV6-5; clone_size: -; cdr3_length: 15; d_call: -; cdr3_nt: TGTGCCAGCAGTTCCGCAGGGAAGGCTCGCGCCGAGCAGTACTTC; cdr3_aa: CASSSAGKARAEQYF
j_call: TRBJ1-6; v_call: TRBV10-2; clone_size: -; cdr3_length: 15; d_call: -; cdr3_nt: TGCGCCAGCCGCGTGGGTCGAGGGAAAAATTCACCCCTCCACTTT; cdr3_aa: CASRVGRGKNSPLHF
j_call: TRBJ2-2; v_call: TRBV7-7; clone_size: -; cdr3_length: 15; d_call: TRBD1; cdr3_nt: TGTGCCAGCAGCTTAGGACAGGGTAACACCGGGGAGCTGTTTTTT; cdr3_aa: CASSLGQGNTGELFF
j_call: TRBJ2-3; v_call: TRBV30; clone_size: -; cdr3_length: 16; d_call: -; cdr3_nt: TGTGCCTGGACGAGGTCCGAAGATCGCGTTACAGATACGCAGTATTTT; cdr3_aa: CAWTRSEDRVTDTQYF
j_call: TRBJ1-3; v_call: TRBV6-5; clone_size: -; cdr3_length: 16; d_call: TRBD1; cdr3_nt: TGTGCCAGCAGTTACACCGACAGGGGCACTGGAAACACCATATATTTT; cdr3_aa: CASSYTDRGTGNTIYF
j_call: TRBJ2-5; v_call: TRBV9; clone_size: -; cdr3_length: 14; d_call: -; cdr3_nt: TGTGCCAGCAGCGTGGGGCTTCTCCGGGAGACCCAGTACTTC; cdr3_aa: CASSVGLLRETQYF
j_call: TRBJ2-7; v_call: TRBV5-5; clone_size: -; cdr3_length: 16; d_call: TRBD2; cdr3_nt: TGTGCCAGCAGCCCGGTCGGTTCACTAGCGGCCTACGAGCAGTACTTC; cdr3_aa: CASSPVGSLAAYEQYF
j_call: TRBJ1-2; v_call: TRBV7-9; clone_size: -; cdr3_length: 13; d_call: -; cdr3_nt: TGTGCCAGCAGCTTTAAAGTTGCGGATGGCTACACCTTC; cdr3_aa: CASSFKVADGYTF
j_call: TRBJ2-2; v_call: TRBV4-1; clone_size: -; cdr3_length: 13; d_call: -; cdr3_nt: TGCGCCAGCAGCCAAGAATCGTCCGGGGAGCTGTTTTTT; cdr3_aa: CASSQESSGELFF
j_call: TRBJ1-4; v_call: TRBV30; clone_size: -; cdr3_length: 14; d_call: -; cdr3_nt: TGTGCCTGGACTATCCGGCAGGGGAGTGAAAAACTGTTTTTT; cdr3_aa: CAWTIRQGSEKLFF
j_call: TRBJ2-1; v_call: TRBV4-2; clone_size: -; cdr3_length: 16; d_call: TRBD2; cdr3_nt: TGTGCCAGCAGCGAAACTAGCGGGGCTTCCTACAATGAGCAGTTCTTC; cdr3_aa: CASSETSGASYNEQFF
j_call: TRBJ2-7; v_call: TRBV6-5; clone_size: -; cdr3_length: 12; d_call: -; cdr3_nt: TGTGCCAGCATGTCGTTTGGTGCGGGCCCGTACTTC; cdr3_aa: CASMSFGAGPYF
j_call: TRBJ1-1; v_call: TRBV29-1; clone_size: -; cdr3_length: 12; d_call: -; cdr3_nt: TGCAGCGTTGATCGGGGGAGGACTGAAGCTTTCTTT; cdr3_aa: CSVDRGRTEAFF
j_call: TRBJ1-1; v_call: TRBV6-5; clone_size: -; cdr3_length: 14; d_call: -; cdr3_nt: TGTGCCAGCAGCCCACAGGGCTACAACACTGAAGCTTTCTTT; cdr3_aa: CASSPQGYNTEAFF
j_call: TRBJ2-6; v_call: TRBV19; clone_size: -; cdr3_length: 15; d_call: -; cdr3_nt: TGTGCCAGTAGTGAAGGGCGGGTGCCTGCCAACGTCCTGACTTTC; cdr3_aa: CASSEGRVPANVLTF
j_call: TRBJ2-1; v_call: TRBV6-1; clone_size: -; cdr3_length: 16; d_call: -; cdr3_nt: TGTGCCAGCAGTGAACCAGGGCGGAGCCAATACAATGAGCAGTTCTTC; cdr3_aa: CASSEPGRSQYNEQFF
j_call: TRBJ1-1; v_call: TRBV27; clone_size: -; cdr3_length: 14; d_call: -; cdr3_nt: TGTGCCAGCAGTTTAGATCGGTTGAACACTGAAGCTTTCTTT; cdr3_aa: CASSLDRLNTEAFF
j_call: TRBJ2-3; v_call: TRBV11-2; clone_size: -; cdr3_length: 13; d_call: -; cdr3_nt: TGTGCCAGCAGCCCGGACAGAGTAGATACGCAGTATTTT; cdr3_aa: CASSPDRVDTQYF
j_call: TRBJ2-1; v_call: TRBV28; clone_size: -; cdr3_length: 15; d_call: TRBD2; cdr3_nt: TGTGCCAGCAGCCCGAGCGGGGGGCGATCCAATGAGCAGTTCTTC; cdr3_aa: CASSPSGGRSNEQFF
j_call: TRBJ2-3; v_call: TRBV6-4; clone_size: -; cdr3_length: 15; d_call: TRBD2; cdr3_nt: TGTGCCAGCAGTGACAAAGCGGGGGCGGTAGATACGCAGTATTTT; cdr3_aa: CASSDKAGAVDTQYF
j_call: TRBJ1-4; v_call: TRBV2; clone_size: -; cdr3_length: 16; d_call: TRBD1; cdr3_nt: TGTGCCAGCAGAGAAAGGACAGGCACAACTAATGAAAAACTGTTTTTT; cdr3_aa: CASRERTGTTNEKLFF
j_call: TRBJ2-5; v_call: TRBV27; clone_size: -; cdr3_length: 17; d_call: TRBD2; cdr3_nt: TGTGCCAACAGTTTACGAATAACTAGCGGGGGGCAGGAGACCCAGTACTTC; cdr3_aa: CANSLRITSGGQETQYF
j_call: TRBJ1-1; v_call: TRBV7-6; clone_size: -; cdr3_length: 14; d_call: -; cdr3_nt: TGTGCCAGCAGCCGGTTTTTCGTCCCGACTGAAGCTTTCTTT; cdr3_aa: CASSRFFVPTEAFF
j_call: TRBJ1-6; v_call: TRBV4-2; clone_size: -; cdr3_length: 20; d_call: TRBD1; cdr3_nt: TGTGCCAGCAGCCAAGAACTCGAGACAGGGGTCCCAATGGGGAATTCACCCCTCCACTTT; cdr3_aa: CASSQELETGVPMGNSPLHF
j_call: TRBJ1-6; v_call: TRBV19; clone_size: -; cdr3_length: 14; d_call: -; cdr3_nt: TGTGCCAGTGGAGCCTTCCTGTACGATTCACCCCTCCACTTT; cdr3_aa: CASGAFLYDSPLHF
j_call: TRBJ2-7; v_call: TRBV27; clone_size: -; cdr3_length: 15; d_call: TRBD2; cdr3_nt: TGTGCCAGCAGTTTATCGACTAGCGGGGGGGGTGAGCAGTACTTC; cdr3_aa: CASSLSTSGGGEQYF
j_call: TRBJ2-1; v_call: TRBV7-2; clone_size: -; cdr3_length: 16; d_call: TRBD2; cdr3_nt: TGTGCCAGCAGCTTAGTGGCGGGGGGTACCTACAATGAGCAGTTCTTC; cdr3_aa: CASSLVAGGTYNEQFF
j_call: TRBJ1-1; v_call: TRBV23-1; clone_size: -; cdr3_length: 18; d_call: TRBD1; cdr3_nt: TGCGCCACCTCAGCCTCGTACTTAGACAGGGGGTCGAACACTGAAGCTTTCTTT; cdr3_aa: CATSASYLDRGSNTEAFF
j_call: TRBJ2-5; v_call: TRBV7-6; clone_size: -; cdr3_length: 12; d_call: -; cdr3_nt: TGTGCCAGCAGCTTGGTCGGAGAGACCCAGTACTTC; cdr3_aa: CASSLVGETQYF
j_call: TRBJ2-1; v_call: TRBV6-5; clone_size: once; cdr3_length: 11; d_call: -; cdr3_nt: TGTGCCAGCAGTTACTCATCTACCAAGTTCTTC; cdr3_aa: CASSYSSTKFF
j_call: TRBJ2-2; v_call: TRBV27; clone_size: -; cdr3_length: 11; d_call: -; cdr3_nt: TGTGCCAGGACGCGGGGTCGGGGAGCTGTTTTT; cdr3_aa: CARTRGRGAVF
j_call: TRBJ2-3; v_call: TRBV6-4; clone_size: -; cdr3_length: 15; d_call: TRBD2; cdr3_nt: TGTGCCAGCAGTGCCCAGGGAGGGGACACAGATACGCAGTATTTT; cdr3_aa: CASSAQGGDTDTQYF
j_call: TRBJ2-1; v_call: TRBV7-2; clone_size: -; cdr3_length: 17; d_call: TRBD1; cdr3_nt: TGTGCCAGCAGCTTAGGCCGGGGACAGAGCTCCTACAATGAGCAGTTCTTC; cdr3_aa: CASSLGRGQSSYNEQFF
j_call: TRBJ1-2; v_call: TRBV14; clone_size: -; cdr3_length: 17; d_call: TRBD1; cdr3_nt: TGTGCCAGCAGCCAAGGATATGTTGCCGGGACAGGGAATGGCTACACCTTC; cdr3_aa: CASSQGYVAGTGNGYTF
j_call: TRBJ1-4; v_call: TRBV11-2; clone_size: -; cdr3_length: 13; d_call: -; cdr3_nt: TGTGCCAGCAGCTTACGGGACAAAGAAAAACTGTTTTTT; cdr3_aa: CASSLRDKEKLFF
j_call: TRBJ1-2; v_call: TRBV28; clone_size: -; cdr3_length: 18; d_call: TRBD1; cdr3_nt: TGTGCCAGCAGTTTGCGGGGACAGGCGAACAGGCTTAACTATGGCTACACCTTC; cdr3_aa: CASSLRGQANRLNYGYTF
j_call: TRBJ1-4; v_call: TRBV28; clone_size: -; cdr3_length: 14; d_call: TRBD1; cdr3_nt: TGTGCCAGCACCAACGACAGGGTCAATGAAAAACTGTTTTTT; cdr3_aa: CASTNDRVNEKLFF
j_call: TRBJ2-5; v_call: TRBV9; clone_size: -; cdr3_length: 18; d_call: TRBD2; cdr3_nt: TGTGCCAGCAGCGAAGGAGGGCTAGCGGGGGCGGGGGGGGAGACCCAGTACTTC; cdr3_aa: CASSEGGLAGAGGETQYF
j_call: TRBJ1-2; v_call: TRBV4-1; clone_size: -; cdr3_length: 16; d_call: TRBD1; cdr3_nt: TGCGCCAGCAGCCACCCCGGGACAGGGGCGAACTATGGCTACACCTTC; cdr3_aa: CASSHPGTGANYGYTF
j_call: TRBJ2-3; v_call: TRBV7-3; clone_size: -; cdr3_length: 12; d_call: -; cdr3_nt: TGTGCCAGCAGCCACAACACAGATACGCAGTATTTT; cdr3_aa: CASSHNTDTQYF
j_call: TRBJ2-1; v_call: TRBV19; clone_size: -; cdr3_length: 12; d_call: -; cdr3_nt: TGTGCCACCGCCCGGGGGAACAATGAGCAGTTCTTC; cdr3_aa: CATARGNNEQFF
j_call: TRBJ2-2; v_call: TRBV11-3; clone_size: -; cdr3_length: 14; d_call: -; cdr3_nt: TGTGCCAGCAGCTTAGGCCACACCACCGGGGAGCTGTTTTTT; cdr3_aa: CASSLGHTTGELFF
j_call: TRBJ2-2; v_call: TRBV27; clone_size: -; cdr3_length: 19; d_call: TRBD2; cdr3_nt: TGTGCCAGCAGTTTGCTGAAGAGGGGCCGACTAGCGGGGCCCGGGGAGCTGTTTTTT; cdr3_aa: CASSLLKRGRLAGPGELFF
j_call: TRBJ2-3; v_call: TRBV27; clone_size: -; cdr3_length: 15; d_call: TRBD1; cdr3_nt: TGTGCCAGCAGCCTGGGACAGGTAATCACAGATACGCAGTATTTT; cdr3_aa: CASSLGQVITDTQYF
j_call: TRBJ1-2; v_call: TRBV10-3; clone_size: -; cdr3_length: 15; d_call: -; cdr3_nt: TGTGCCATCAGCGACGCCCCAACATCAGGCTATGGCTACACCTTC; cdr3_aa: CAISDAPTSGYGYTF
j_call: TRBJ2-7; v_call: TRBV5-8; clone_size: -; cdr3_length: 17; d_call: -; cdr3_nt: TGTGCCAGCAGCTCAAAATCCAACCGGGACACCCTCTACGAGCAGTACTTC; cdr3_aa: CASSSKSNRDTLYEQYF
j_call: TRBJ1-3; v_call: TRBV11-2; clone_size: -; cdr3_length: 15; d_call: TRBD1; cdr3_nt: TGTGCCAGCAGCCGCGACAGGGGCTCTGGAAACACCATATATTTT; cdr3_aa: CASSRDRGSGNTIYF
j_call: TRBJ1-2; v_call: TRBV6-1; clone_size: -; cdr3_length: 15; d_call: -; cdr3_nt: TGTGCCAGCAACGAGGGCGAAGGTACGCTTTATGGCTACACCTTC; cdr3_aa: CASNEGEGTLYGYTF